The rows below give T cell receptor beta chains drawn from one sample of a study of metastatic and nonmetastatic thyroid tumors. Using MiXCR, TCRdb re-called clones from the PCR reads. Seen here are around 50,000 clones, more than 25% observed once, and the top ten hold 15% to 20%. The sequencing input was blood. These receptors were taken from a female donor with papillary thyroid cancer or a benign thyroid nodule (not recorded which). Some clones in this sample may be carry-over from other donors' samples. Each CDR3 is given without its conserved first and last residue. The order of the fields is D gene, CDR3 length, V gene, CDR3 protein. A D gene is named only where the DNA matches it firmly.

d_gene: TRBD2
len: 14
v_gene: TRBV11-2
CDR3aa: ASSPRGRGLANEQF

d_gene: -
len: 14
v_gene: TRBV11-2
CDR3aa: ASSLGGGRSGTEQY

d_gene: -
len: 14
v_gene: TRBV5-1
CDR3aa: ASSPGAMWPSYEQY

d_gene: -
len: 13
v_gene: TRBV6-4
CDR3aa: ASSEGGSGANVLT

d_gene: -
len: 11
v_gene: TRBV20-1
CDR3aa: SARAVETYEQY

d_gene: -
len: 10
v_gene: TRBV5-1
CDR3aa: ASSSLQETQY

d_gene: TRBD2
len: 12
v_gene: TRBV2
CDR3aa: ASSEDSGSYEQY

d_gene: -
len: 13
v_gene: TRBV20-1
CDR3aa: SASRDAYSGNTIY

d_gene: -
len: 11
v_gene: TRBV5-1
CDR3aa: ASSPGYGDTQY

d_gene: TRBD1
len: 12
v_gene: TRBV7-9
CDR3aa: ASSPDRNNQPQH

d_gene: TRBD1
len: 12
v_gene: TRBV28
CDR3aa: ASSRLGQPYEQY

d_gene: -
len: 14
v_gene: TRBV6-4
CDR3aa: ASSDSPSSGANVLT

d_gene: TRBD2
len: 14
v_gene: TRBV11-2
CDR3aa: ASSLRLAGVHNEQF

d_gene: -
len: 12
v_gene: TRBV11-2
CDR3aa: ASSPLVKGETQY

d_gene: TRBD1
len: 14
v_gene: TRBV19
CDR3aa: ASSMTGGSGANVLT

d_gene: -
len: 16
v_gene: TRBV18
CDR3aa: ASSPNVFGGDLLGGYT

d_gene: -
len: 11
v_gene: TRBV28
CDR3aa: ASRGVSAEKLF

d_gene: TRBD1
len: 13
v_gene: TRBV6-1
CDR3aa: ASRDRGGAGDEQF

d_gene: -
len: 13
v_gene: TRBV7-9
CDR3aa: ASSFENLREGGYT

d_gene: -
len: 11
v_gene: TRBV7-2
CDR3aa: ASSSTGTYGYT

d_gene: -
len: 13
v_gene: TRBV12-3/TRBV12-4
CDR3aa: ASSLRGGGDYGYT

d_gene: -
len: 13
v_gene: TRBV6-1
CDR3aa: ASSEGVGVSNEQF

d_gene: -
len: 11
v_gene: TRBV19
CDR3aa: ASSMGRTYGYT

d_gene: -
len: 12
v_gene: TRBV28
CDR3aa: ASSYRTASSEQY

d_gene: TRBD2
len: 13
v_gene: TRBV6-5
CDR3aa: ASSYTSGGSYEQY

d_gene: -
len: 14
v_gene: TRBV5-6
CDR3aa: AIILGGVGDNQPQH

d_gene: -
len: 11
v_gene: TRBV6-1
CDR3aa: ASSGEQGNIQY

d_gene: TRBD1
len: 13
v_gene: TRBV30
CDR3aa: AWSALGTGDQPQH

d_gene: TRBD1
len: 13
v_gene: TRBV6-2/TRBV6-3
CDR3aa: ASSFGDRDPYGYT

d_gene: TRBD1
len: 12
v_gene: TRBV20-1
CDR3aa: SASRDRLSYEQY

d_gene: -
len: 11
v_gene: TRBV12-3/TRBV12-4
CDR3aa: ASSSQQNEKLF

d_gene: -
len: 10
v_gene: TRBV7-2
CDR3aa: ASGPNGDTQY

d_gene: TRBD2
len: 16
v_gene: TRBV11-1
CDR3aa: ASSLGHPAGGAYNEQF

d_gene: -
len: 12
v_gene: TRBV6-1
CDR3aa: ASRPGASTYEQY

d_gene: -
len: 12
v_gene: TRBV11-2
CDR3aa: ASNPQRDTGELF

d_gene: TRBD2
len: 13
v_gene: TRBV11-3
CDR3aa: ASSFGLAGTDTQY

d_gene: -
len: 11
v_gene: TRBV20-1
CDR3aa: SAIDQRADTQY

d_gene: -
len: 10
v_gene: TRBV6-4
CDR3aa: ASSDSTDALT

d_gene: -
len: 14
v_gene: TRBV6-2/TRBV6-3
CDR3aa: ASSGLSGTGANVLT

d_gene: -
len: 13
v_gene: TRBV30
CDR3aa: ARSVGYLVDYEQY

d_gene: TRBD1
len: 14
v_gene: TRBV20-1
CDR3aa: SIGQGAISGANVLT

d_gene: TRBD2
len: 12
v_gene: TRBV28
CDR3aa: ASSLAGGLNEQF

d_gene: TRBD1
len: 13
v_gene: TRBV11-2
CDR3aa: ASSLNRGLGTEAF

d_gene: -
len: 13
v_gene: TRBV6-2/TRBV6-3
CDR3aa: ASRPIRATNEKLF

d_gene: -
len: 10
v_gene: TRBV7-2
CDR3aa: ASSRTQMEQY

d_gene: -
len: 11
v_gene: TRBV6-1
CDR3aa: ASSTVGGYEQY

d_gene: -
len: 14
v_gene: TRBV14
CDR3aa: ASSDMGGVSYNEQF

d_gene: -
len: 13
v_gene: TRBV28
CDR3aa: ASSSTGQLSYEQY

d_gene: TRBD1
len: 14
v_gene: TRBV2
CDR3aa: ASSSRDRPTNEKLF

d_gene: -
len: 14
v_gene: TRBV19
CDR3aa: ASSHIPGEGTDTQY

d_gene: -
len: 13
v_gene: TRBV30
CDR3aa: AWSVLSGDNSPLH

d_gene: -
len: 13
v_gene: TRBV28
CDR3aa: ASSPEYGADEKLF